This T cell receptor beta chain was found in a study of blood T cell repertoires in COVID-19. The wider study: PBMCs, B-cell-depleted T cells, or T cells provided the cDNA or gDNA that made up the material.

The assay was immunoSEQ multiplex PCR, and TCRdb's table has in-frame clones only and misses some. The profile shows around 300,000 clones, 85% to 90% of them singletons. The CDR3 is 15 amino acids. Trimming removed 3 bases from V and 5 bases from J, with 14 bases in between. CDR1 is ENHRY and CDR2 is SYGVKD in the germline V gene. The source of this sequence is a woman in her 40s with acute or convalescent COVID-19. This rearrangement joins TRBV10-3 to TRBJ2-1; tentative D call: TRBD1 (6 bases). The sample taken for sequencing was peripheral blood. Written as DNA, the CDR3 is TGTGCCATCAGTGATATCCGTAAGGGGGACAATGAGCAGTTCTTC. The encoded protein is CAISDIRKGDNEQFF.